Below, 5 T cell receptor beta chains from the same sample are listed, as sequenced in a study of CD8+ T cells in alopecia areata listed by TCRdb under 2018. Libraries were prepared through the immunoSEQ multiplex PCR assay. To provide template for TCR sequencing, every sample had RNA extracted and reverse transcribed into cDNA. TCRdb stores this immuneACCESS table with in-frame sequences only. Part of the clones is absent; in the studies checked, under half of the shortfall reflects unresolved V genes, and no reason is known for the rest. Here the sample has 110,000 to 150,000 clones; 40% to 65% occur a single time. The ten biggest clones cover 0.99% of the sample. The time point tag for this specimen amounts to: baseline before oral tofacitinib. Specimen: CD4+ T cells sorted from blood, collected at week 0. Receptors originate from a human donor with alopecia areata.

This chain joins TRBV25-1 and TRBJ1-5, with 7 bases aligning to TRBD1. The CDR3 loop spans 13 amino acids. V shed 3 bases and J 4 bases; nucleotides not matched to a gene: 0. Per germline, CDR1 MGHDK and CDR2 SYGVNS. The CDR3 protein is CASSDRGNQPQHF. CDR3 sequence (DNA): TGTGCCAGCAGTGACAGGGGGAATCAGCCCCAGCATTTT.

This clone was found a few times. The gene calls are TRBV30 and TRBJ1-2; D is unclear. With 1 base removed from V and 4 bases from J, the gap between germline ends came to 4 bases. Germline values: CDR1 GTSNPN, CDR2 SVGIG (reference sequence). The CDR3 totals 11 residues. The CDR3 loop is CAWSAGYGYTF. CDR3 bases: TGTGCCTGGAGTGCCGGCTATGGCTACACCTTC. The variable domain in full, with the rest retrieved from reference TRBV30 and TRBJ1-2, is SQTIHQWPATLVQPVGSPLSLECTVEGTSNPNLYWYRQAAGRGLQLLFYSVGIGQISSEVPQNLSASRPQDRQFILSSKKLLLSDSGFYLCAWSAGYGYTFGSGTRLTVV.

The count of this clone is one. The DNA for the CDR3 is TGTGCCATCAGTGCGGCGGGAGGTGGAGAGACCCAGTACTTC. Encoded protein: CAISAAGGGETQYF. The J gene is TRBJ2-5, the V gene TRBV10-3; 8 bases match TRBD2. The CDR3 runs 14 residues. Germline loops: CDR1 ENHRY, CDR2 SYGVKD. V lost 4 bases to trimming and J lost 4 bases; unmatched junction nucleotides: 5.

J is TRBJ2-1 and V is TRBV30, with TRBD2 matching over 12 bases. V gave up 5 bases and J gave up 7 bases; unmatched junction bases: 9. CDR1 and CDR2 (germline): GTSNPN, SVGIG (reference sequence). The CDR3 sequence is 15 residues long. In DNA, the CDR3 is TGTGCCTGGGGTAGACTAGCGGGAGCTCGGAATGAGCAGTTCTTC. Amino acids: CAWGRLAGARNEQFF.

The chain recombines TRBV28 with TRBJ1-2; no definite D call. There are 14 residues in the CDR3. The V end was cut by 5 bases, the J end by 4 bases, with 14 bases between. The germline gives CDR1 MDHEN, CDR2 SYDVKM. As DNA, the CDR3 is TGTGCCAGCAGTCTAAACAGCCAGGCCTATGGCTACACCTTC. Translating gives CASSLNSQAYGYTF.